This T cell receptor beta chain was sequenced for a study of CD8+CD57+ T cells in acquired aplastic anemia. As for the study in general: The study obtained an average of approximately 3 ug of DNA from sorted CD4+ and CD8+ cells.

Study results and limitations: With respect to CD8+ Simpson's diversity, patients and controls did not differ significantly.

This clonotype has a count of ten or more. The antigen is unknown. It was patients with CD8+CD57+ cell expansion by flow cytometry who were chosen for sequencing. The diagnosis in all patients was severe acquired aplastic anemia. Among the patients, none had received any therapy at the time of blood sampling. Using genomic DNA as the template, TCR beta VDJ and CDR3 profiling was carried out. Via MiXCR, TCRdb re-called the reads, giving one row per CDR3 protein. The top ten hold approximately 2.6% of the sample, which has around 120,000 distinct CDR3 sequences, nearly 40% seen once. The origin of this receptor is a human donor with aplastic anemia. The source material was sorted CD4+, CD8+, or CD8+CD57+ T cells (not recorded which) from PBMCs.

The CDR3 is CASRVEGLGGTEAFF. CDR3 in DNA: TGCGCCAGCAGAGTCGAGGGACTCGGGGGCACTGAAGCTTTCTTT. The V call is TRBV5-1, the J call TRBJ1-1; the D gene is possibly TRBD1 (5 bases). The CDR3 covers 15 residues. V lost 5 bases, J lost 4 bases, and 18 bases lay in between. Germline V gene data show CDR1 as SGHRS and CDR2 as YFSETQ.